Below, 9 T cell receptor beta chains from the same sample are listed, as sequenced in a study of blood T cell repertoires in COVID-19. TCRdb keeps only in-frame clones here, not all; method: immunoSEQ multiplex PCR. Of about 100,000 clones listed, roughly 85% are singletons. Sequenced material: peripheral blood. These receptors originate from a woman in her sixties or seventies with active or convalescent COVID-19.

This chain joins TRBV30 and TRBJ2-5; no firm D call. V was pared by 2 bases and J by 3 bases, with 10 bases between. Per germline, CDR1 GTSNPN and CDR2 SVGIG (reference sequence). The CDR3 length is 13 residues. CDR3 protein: CAWSTRPKETQYF. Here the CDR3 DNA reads TGTGCCTGGAGTACGAGGCCGAAAGAGACCCAGTACTTC. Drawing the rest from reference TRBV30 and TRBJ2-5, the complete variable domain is SQTIHQWPATLVQPVGSPLSLECTVEGTSNPNLYWYRQAAGRGLQLLFYSVGIGQISSEVPQNLSASRPQDRQFILSSKKLLLSDSGFYLCAWSTRPKETQYFGPGTRLLVL.

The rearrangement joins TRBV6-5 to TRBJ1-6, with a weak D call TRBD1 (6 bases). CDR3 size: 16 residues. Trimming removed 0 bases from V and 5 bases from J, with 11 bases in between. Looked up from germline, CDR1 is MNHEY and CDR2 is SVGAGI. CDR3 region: CASSYSMQGNNSPLHF. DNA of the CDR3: TGTGCCAGCAGTTACTCAATGCAGGGGAATAATTCACCCCTCCACTTT.

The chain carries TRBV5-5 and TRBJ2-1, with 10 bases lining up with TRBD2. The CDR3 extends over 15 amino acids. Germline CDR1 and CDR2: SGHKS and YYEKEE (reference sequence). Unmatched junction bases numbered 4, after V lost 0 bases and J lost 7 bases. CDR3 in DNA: TGTGCCAGCAGCTTGGGAGCGGGAGGGGGGAATGAGCAGTTCTTC. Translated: CASSLGAGGGNEQFF.

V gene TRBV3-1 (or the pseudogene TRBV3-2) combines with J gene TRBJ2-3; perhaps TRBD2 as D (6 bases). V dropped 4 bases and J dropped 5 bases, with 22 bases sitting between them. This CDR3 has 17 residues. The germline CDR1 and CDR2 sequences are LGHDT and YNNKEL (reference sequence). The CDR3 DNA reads TGTGCCAGCAGCCTCTCGTCCGGGGGAGTTGTTGGAGATACGCAGTATTTT. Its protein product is CASSLSSGGVVGDTQYF.

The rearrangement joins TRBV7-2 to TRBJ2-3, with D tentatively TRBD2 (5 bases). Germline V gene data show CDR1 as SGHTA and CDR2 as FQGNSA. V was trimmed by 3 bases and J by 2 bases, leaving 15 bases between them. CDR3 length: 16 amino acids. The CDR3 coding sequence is TGTGCCAGCAGCTTTCAGGCTAGCAGACCCACAGATACGCAGTATTTT. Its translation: CASSFQASRPTDTQYF.

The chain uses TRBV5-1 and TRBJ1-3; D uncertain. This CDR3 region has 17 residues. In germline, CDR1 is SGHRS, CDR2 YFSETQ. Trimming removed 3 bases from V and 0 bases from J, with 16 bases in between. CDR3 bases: TGCGCCAGCAGCTCACTCGGGTCGACGGGCTCTGGAAACACCATATATTTT. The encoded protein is CASSSLGSTGSGNTIYF.

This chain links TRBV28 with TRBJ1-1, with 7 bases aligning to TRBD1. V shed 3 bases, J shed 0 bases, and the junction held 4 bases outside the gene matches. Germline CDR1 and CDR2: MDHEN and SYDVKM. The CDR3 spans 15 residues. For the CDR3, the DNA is TGTGCCAGCAGTTTCAGGGGGAAGGTGAACACTGAAGCTTTCTTT. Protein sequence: CASSFRGKVNTEAFF.

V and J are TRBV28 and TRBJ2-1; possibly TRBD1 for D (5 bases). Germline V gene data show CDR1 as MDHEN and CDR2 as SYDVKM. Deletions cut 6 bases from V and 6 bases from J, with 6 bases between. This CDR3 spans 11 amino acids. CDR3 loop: CASRTVNEQFF. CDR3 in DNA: TGTGCCAGCAGGACAGTCAATGAGCAGTTCTTC.

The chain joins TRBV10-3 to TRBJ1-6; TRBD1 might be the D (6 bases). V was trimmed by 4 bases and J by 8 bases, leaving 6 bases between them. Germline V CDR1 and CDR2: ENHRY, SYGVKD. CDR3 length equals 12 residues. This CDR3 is CAISAGDSPLHF. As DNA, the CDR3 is TGTGCCATCAGTGCAGGGGATTCACCCCTCCACTTT.